The text below deals with one T cell receptor beta chain. Its antigen is not known. 60 Vbeta and 13 Jbeta primers were used in PCR. Authors' analysis steps: A later analysis counted around 74 million unique TCR beta chains, 9.5 million to 13 million shared. Some clones are missing from TCRdb's copy, which holds only in-frame ones; the method was immunoSEQ multiplex PCR. V and J calls and clone size are those listed in that table; D and trimming were worked out from the DNA. The sample records around 100,000 clones, 74% being singletons. The data are from a study of cytomegalovirus exposure and HLA in healthy donors. Study context: One earlier analysis, a look at 150 million to 200 million T cells, found some 110 million unique TCR beta sequences.

Broader study findings: Reports indicated that the classifier achieved high specificity and sensitivity in diagnosing cytomegalovirus status. In an earlier analysis, productive rearrangement rates for most beta V segments clustered near 87% or 30%.

CDR3 size: 14 residues. Germline V gene lookup returns CDR1 LNHDA and CDR2 SQIVND (reference sequence). V gave up 5 bases and J gave up 3 bases; unmatched junction bases: 3. Sequencing was carried out using PBMCs. The sequence came from a man aged 45-60 years in good health and CMV-seropositive. This chain uses TRBV19 with TRBJ2-7; 11 nucleotides match TRBD1. CDR3 residues: CASSRTGGLYEQYF. In DNA form, the CDR3 reads TGTGCCAGTAGTCGGACAGGGGGCCTCTACGAGCAGTACTTC.